The sequence of this TCR beta chain was determined in a study of blood T cell repertoires in COVID-19. Study-wide context: Samples taken during acute and convalescent COVID-19 were collected in the United States, Italy and Spain. Nucleic acid was either cDNA or gDNA, and it came from T cells, B-cell-depleted T cells, or PBMCs.

Original handling: Amplification of reference gene primers was used by the study to estimate nucleated cell counts. Clones were sequenced by immunoSEQ multiplex PCR, and TCRdb holds only the in-frame ones, with some missing. V and J calls plus clone size are reproduced from that table; the DNA served to infer D and trimming. This table has around 200,000 clones, around nine tenths appearing once. Germline CDR1 SGHTA, CDR2 FQGTGA. Trimming took 6 bases from V and 7 from J; bases not matched to a gene: 4. This CDR3 has 14 amino acids. The sample comprised peripheral blood. The V gene is TRBV7-3, the J gene TRBJ2-3, with TRBD2 identical over 13 bases. The TCR sequence derives from a woman between 18 and 29 years old who had recovered from COVID-19. The CDR3 coding sequence is TGTGCCAGCAGTTCGGGACTAGCGGGACATACGCAGTATTTT. Its translation is CASSSGLAGHTQYF.